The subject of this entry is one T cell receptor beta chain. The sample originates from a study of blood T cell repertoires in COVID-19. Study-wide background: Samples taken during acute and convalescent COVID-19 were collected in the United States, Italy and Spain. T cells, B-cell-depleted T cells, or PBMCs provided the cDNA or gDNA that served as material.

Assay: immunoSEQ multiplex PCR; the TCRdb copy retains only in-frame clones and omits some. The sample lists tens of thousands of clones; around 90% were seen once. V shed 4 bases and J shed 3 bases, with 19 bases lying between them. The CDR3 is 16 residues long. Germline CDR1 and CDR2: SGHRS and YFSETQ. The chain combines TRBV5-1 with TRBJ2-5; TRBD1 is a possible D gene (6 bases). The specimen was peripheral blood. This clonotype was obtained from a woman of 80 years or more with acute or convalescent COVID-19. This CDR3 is CASSPGTMGIEETQYF. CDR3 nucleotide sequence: TGCGCCAGCAGCCCGGGGACAATGGGCATTGAAGAGACCCAGTACTTC.